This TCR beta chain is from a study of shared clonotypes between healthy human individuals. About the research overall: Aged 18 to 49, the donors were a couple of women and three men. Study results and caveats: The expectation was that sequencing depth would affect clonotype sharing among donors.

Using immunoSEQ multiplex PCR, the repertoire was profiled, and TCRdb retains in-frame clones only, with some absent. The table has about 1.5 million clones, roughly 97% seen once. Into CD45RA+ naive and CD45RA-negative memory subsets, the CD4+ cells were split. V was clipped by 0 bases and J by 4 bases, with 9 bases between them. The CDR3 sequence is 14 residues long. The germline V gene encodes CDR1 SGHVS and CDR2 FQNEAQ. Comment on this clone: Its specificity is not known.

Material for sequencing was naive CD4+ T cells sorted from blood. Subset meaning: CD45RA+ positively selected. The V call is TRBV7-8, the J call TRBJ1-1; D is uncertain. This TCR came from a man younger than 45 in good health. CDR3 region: CASSLAGQITEAFF. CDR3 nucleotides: TGTGCCAGCAGCTTAGCCGGCCAGATCACTGAAGCTTTCTTT.